Shown below are 32 T cell receptor beta chains from a single sample sequenced in a study of blood T cells in healthy people across ages (dated by TCRdb to 2015 to 2017). Library construction relied on 5' RACE. Data came from an Illumina HiSeq 2500. A second 7 to 11 cycle PCR used a sample-barcoded 5' primer and a J-beta primer mix. In TCRdb, the public reads were trimmed at Q25 with fastp and aligned with MiXCR, with productive beta chains retained. Entries that share a CDR3 protein sequence are merged under the most common genes and DNA. For this sample there are roughly 800,000 distinct CDR3 sequences; 55% to 70% appear just once. The top ten constitute about 20% of the sample. Sequencing used blood. The receptor set was obtained from a man aged 25-40 years in good health.

The V and J genes are TRBV2 and TRBJ1-2; D is possibly TRBD1 (5 bases). Per germline, CDR1 SNHLY and CDR2 FYNNEI. This CDR3 is 12 amino acids long. The V and J ends lost 6 bases and 8 bases respectively, with 13 bases between them. Written as DNA, the CDR3 is TGTGCCAGCAGAGGGGCTTTTAGGGGCTACACCTTC. Protein: CASRGAFRGYTF.

V is TRBV6-1 and J is TRBJ2-1, with D perhaps TRBD1 (5 bases). CDR1 is MNHNS, CDR2 SASEGT, per germline. The CDR3 runs to 14 residues. V was clipped by 9 bases and J by 5 bases, with 17 bases between them. CDR3 bases: TGTGCCAGTATCTCAGGGTTCCGGAACAATGAGCAGTTCTTC. This codes for CASISGFRNNEQFF.

The chain recombines TRBV18 with TRBJ2-5; no firm D call. Trimming removed 3 bases at V and 1 base at J, with 9 bases between. This CDR3 is built from 14 residues. CDR1 and CDR2 (germline): KGHSH, LQKENI. The CDR3 is CASSPRSGQETQYF. The DNA for the CDR3 is TGTGCCAGCTCACCCCGTTCGGGCCAAGAGACCCAGTACTTC.

V usage is TRBV6-5 and J usage is TRBJ2-5, with unresolved D. CDR3 length equals 15 residues. From germline, CDR1 is MNHEY and CDR2 SVGAGI. The germline V and J ends were trimmed by 2 bases and 4 bases, with 14 bases remaining between them. The DNA of the CDR3 is TGTGCCAGCAGTTACACCACTCTGGGCGGAGAGACCCAGTACTTC. It is translated as CASSYTTLGGETQYF.

In this sample, this clonotype turned up once. The rearrangement joins TRBV5-1 to TRBJ2-7; 10 nucleotides line up with TRBD2. The tail of the sequence fits TRBJ2-5 better, so the J call may be wrong. CDR1 SGHRS and CDR2 YFSETQ come from the germline V gene. The CDR3 runs to 17 residues. This CDR3 is CASSLDGSGRPRETQYF. In DNA, the CDR3 is TGCGCCAGCAGCTTGGATGGTAGCGGGAGGCCCCGGGAGACCCAGTACTTC.

The V and J genes are TRBV28 and TRBJ2-5; D gene unclear. V lost 9 bases and J lost 4, with 9 bases in between. CDR3 length: 11 residues. Germline-derived CDR1 and CDR2 are MDHEN and SYDVKM. The chain's CDR3 is CASTDGETQYF. Here the CDR3 DNA reads TGTGCCAGTACTGACGGAGAGACCCAGTACTTC.

This clonotype was counted between two and nine times. The V gene is TRBV20-1, the J gene TRBJ2-3; D is unclear. This CDR3 region has 16 residues. The germline V gene encodes CDR1 DFQATT and CDR2 SNEGSKA (reference sequence). V lost 6 bases to trimming and J lost 0 bases, with 19 bases between them. The CDR3 reads CSADWRRSPSTDTQYF. The CDR3 bases are TGCAGTGCCGACTGGCGGCGGAGCCCTAGCACAGATACGCAGTATTTT.

The chain joins TRBV5-6 to TRBJ2-7; possibly TRBD2 for D (5 bases). V shed 6 bases and J shed 0 bases, with 10 bases lying between them. The CDR3 totals 13 residues. Germline CDR1 SGHDT, CDR2 YYEEEE. This CDR3 is CASIGRDSYEQYF. The CDR3 nucleotides are TGTGCCAGCATTGGACGGGACTCCTACGAGCAGTACTTC.

This chain joins TRBV12-3 or TRBV12-4 and TRBJ2-1; the match to TRBD2 covers 11 bases. The J call may be mistaken, given a closer DNA end match to TRBJ2-7. The CDR3 is 15 amino acids. The CDR3 here is CASSPTSGTYNEQYF. The CDR3 DNA is TGTGCCAGCAGCCCGACTAGCGGGACCTACAATGAGCAGTACTTC.

The sample holds a few counts of this clonotype. This chain connects TRBV2 to TRBJ2-1, with TRBD2 matching 8 bases. V shed 5 bases and J 10 bases; nucleotides not matched to a gene: 10. The germline V gene has CDR1 SNHLY and CDR2 FYNNEI. CDR3 length: 14 amino acids. The CDR3 here is CASSRMGLGGEQFF. DNA for the CDR3: TGTGCCAGCAGTCGTATGGGACTAGGTGGAGAGCAGTTCTTC.

The chain uses TRBV3-1 and TRBJ2-7; D gene unclear. CDR3 size: 14 residues. The V end was cut by 1 base, the J end by 1 base, with 8 bases between. Looked up from germline, CDR1 is LGHDT and CDR2 is YNNKEL (reference sequence). The CDR3 spells CASSQAANSYEQYF. The CDR3 DNA sequence: TGTGCCAGCAGCCAAGCGGCAAATTCCTACGAGCAGTACTTC.

The V and J genes are TRBV7-8 and TRBJ2-7; weak D call: TRBD1 (5 bases). Deletions cut 5 bases from V and 3 bases from J, with 20 bases between. The CDR3 extends over 16 amino acids. CDR1 is SGHVS, CDR2 FQNEAQ, per germline. Written as DNA, the CDR3 is TGTGCCAGCAGCCTAAGAACAGGAGACTCGAGCTACGAGCAGTACTTC. It translates to CASSLRTGDSSYEQYF.

This clonotype occurred a few times. The chain couples TRBV7-9 to TRBJ1-2; 7 bases fit TRBD1. The CDR3 runs to 13 residues. The trim removed 5 bases at V and 5 bases at J, leaving 5 bases unmatched. Germline values: CDR1 SEHNR, CDR2 FQNEAQ (reference sequence). The CDR3 DNA reads as TGTGCCAGCAGCCGACAGGGAGGGTATGGCTACACCTTC. It codes for CASSRQGGYGYTF.

This clonotype showed up just a few times. V gene TRBV7-2 combines with J gene TRBJ2-5; 12 nucleotides align to TRBD2. CDR1 is SGHTA, CDR2 FQGNSA, per germline. J gave up 7 bases and V 7 bases, and 10 bases lay outside the gene matches. This CDR3 spans 15 amino acids. Written as DNA, the CDR3 is TGTGCCAGCACCTCAGATCCGGGACTAGCGGGGACCCAGTACTTC. Amino acids: CASTSDPGLAGTQYF.

The rearrangement uses TRBV7-2 and TRBJ2-4; 9 nucleotides match TRBD2. Germline V gene lookup returns CDR1 SGHTA and CDR2 FQGNSA. V shed 5 bases, J shed 13 bases, and the junction held 15 bases outside the gene matches. CDR3 length: 15 residues. This chain's CDR3 is CASSKGLAPYNEQYF. For the CDR3, the DNA is TGTGCCAGCAGCAAGGGACTAGCCCCCTACAATGAGCAGTACTTC.

The V call is TRBV27, the J call TRBJ2-7, with D possibly matching TRBD2 (6 bases). Germline V gene lookup returns CDR1 MNHEY and CDR2 SMNVEV (reference sequence). The germline V and J ends were trimmed by 7 bases and 0 bases, with 19 bases remaining between them. CDR3 size: 16 residues. The CDR3 is CASMEFGGTNSYEQYF. The CDR3 nucleotides are TGTGCCAGCATGGAGTTCGGCGGGACGAACTCCTACGAGCAGTACTTC.

This chain uses TRBV25-1 with TRBJ2-7, with TRBD1 identical over 7 bases. Germline V gene sequence: CDR1 MGHDK, CDR2 SYGVNS. Trimming at V came to 0 bases and at J to 3 bases, leaving 5 bases not matched to a gene. The CDR3 contains 15 residues. CDR3 region: CASSEYKGQSYEQYF. CDR3 nucleotides: TGTGCCAGCAGTGAATATAAGGGACAGAGCTACGAGCAGTACTTC.

This clonotype was observed a few times. The V and J genes are TRBV10-3 and TRBJ2-7; TRBD2 agrees at 13 bases. Trimming cost V 6 bases and J 10 bases; bases outside gene matches: 9. Looked up from germline, CDR1 is ENHRY and CDR2 is SYGVKD. There are 14 residues in the CDR3. The CDR3 reads CAIRAGLAGVAQYF. For the CDR3, the DNA is TGTGCCATCAGAGCCGGACTAGCGGGAGTCGCCCAGTACTTC.

This chain joins TRBV20-1 and TRBJ2-7; D is unclear. The germline V gene has CDR1 DFQATT and CDR2 SNEGSKA (reference sequence). CDR3 length: 14 residues. Deletions cut 5 bases from V and 4 bases from J, with 18 bases between. The CDR3 nucleotides read TGCAGTGCTCGAGCCCCCGCATCGCGGTACGAGCAGTACTTC. This encodes CSARAPASRYEQYF.

The V call is TRBV7-2, the J call TRBJ2-1; 12 bases agree with TRBD2. Germline values: CDR1 SGHTA, CDR2 FQGNSA. The CDR3 loop spans 17 amino acids. V was pared by 5 bases and J by 4 bases, with 9 bases of the junction left unmatched. The CDR3 loop reads CASSQLAGGPGYNEQFF. DNA of the CDR3: TGTGCCAGCAGCCAGCTAGCGGGGGGGCCGGGATACAATGAGCAGTTCTTC.

The chain employs TRBV20-1 and TRBJ2-5; 8 bases map to TRBD1. Germline V gene lookup returns CDR1 DFQATT and CDR2 SNEGSKA (reference sequence). The CDR3 extends over 12 amino acids. The V gene end was trimmed by 6 bases and the J gene end by 4 bases; junction bases not matched to a gene: 4. The CDR3 sequence: CSAKGQGETQYF. The CDR3 nucleotides read TGCAGTGCGAAAGGACAGGGAGAGACCCAGTACTTC.

V gene TRBV11-2 combines with J gene TRBJ2-4; D remains unclear. TRBJ2-7 matches the DNA end more closely, so the J call is doubtful. Germline V CDR1 and CDR2: SGHAT, FQNNGV. The CDR3 sequence is 13 residues long. CDR3 sequence: CASSPKADYEQYF. CDR3 DNA sequence: TGTGCCAGCAGCCCTAAAGCTGACTACGAGCAGTACTTC.

Only a few counts were recorded for this clonotype. The chain employs TRBV5-1 and TRBJ2-6, with D possibly being TRBD2 (5 bases). Germline V lookup: CDR1 SGHRS, CDR2 YFSETQ. The CDR3 runs to 15 residues. V lost 2 bases and J lost 0, with 6 bases in between. CDR3 residues: CASSFAGSGANVLTF. The CDR3 bases are TGCGCCAGCAGCTTCGCGGGCTCTGGGGCCAACGTCCTGACTTTC.

In this sample, this clonotype turned up many times. The CDR3 here is CASTPSVGNGYTF. The CDR3 nucleotides are TGTGCCAGCACCCCATCGGTAGGGAATGGCTACACCTTC. The chain carries TRBV12-3 or TRBV12-4 and TRBJ1-2; D not certain. V gave up 7 bases and J gave up 6 bases, with 15 bases separating them. There are 13 residues in the CDR3.

The chain is built from TRBV7-3 and TRBJ1-1; 10 bases are shared with TRBD1. J lost 11 bases, V lost 2 bases, and 17 bases had no gene match. Per germline, CDR1 SGHTA and CDR2 FQGTGA. This CDR3 contains 17 residues. DNA for the CDR3: TGTGCCAGCAGCTTAGAAGCGTCGACAGGGGGCCCCTTCGTGGCTTTCTTT. It encodes CASSLEASTGGPFVAFF.

The chain links TRBV15 to TRBJ2-3; 13 bases agree with TRBD2. Germline assignment: CDR1 LNHNV and CDR2 YYDKDF (reference sequence). V lost 1 base, J lost 3 bases, and 4 bases stayed unmatched. The CDR3 contains 17 residues. The CDR3 region has the DNA TGTGCCACCAGCAGAGCACTAGCGGGGGGGACGACAGATACGCAGTATTTT. Translating gives CATSRALAGGTTDTQYF. The variable domain in full, completed from reference TRBV15 and TRBJ2-3, reads DAMVIQNPRYQVTQFGKPVTLSCSQTLNHNVMYWYQQKSSQAPKLLFHYYDKDFNNEADTPDNFQSRRPNTSFCFLDIRSPGLGDTAMYLCATSRALAGGTTDTQYFGPGTRLTVL.

This sequence joins TRBV20-1 and TRBJ1-5; D is undetermined. V gave up 6 bases and J gave up 0 bases, with 6 bases separating them. The CDR3 extends over 12 amino acids. Germline loops: CDR1 DFQATT, CDR2 SNEGSKA (reference sequence). CDR3 bases: TGCAGTGCCTCGCGTAGCAATCAGCCCCAGCATTTT. This codes for CSASRSNQPQHF.

V and J are TRBV6-6 and TRBJ1-1; 7 nucleotides match TRBD1. V lost 0 bases and J lost 9; bases outside the gene matches: 10. The CDR3 is made up of 15 amino acids. The germline V gene has CDR1 MNHNY and CDR2 SVGAGI (reference sequence). CDR3 amino acids: CASSYSGQARGKAFF. The CDR3 bases are TGTGCCAGCAGTTACTCGGGGCAGGCCAGGGGGAAAGCTTTCTTT.

The J gene is TRBJ2-7, the V gene TRBV10-3, with D perhaps TRBD1 (5 bases). The CDR3 covers 14 residues. Germline CDR1 and CDR2: ENHRY and SYGVKD. V lost 5 bases and J lost 2, with 13 bases in between. This chain's CDR3 is CAISSQGFTYEQYF. The CDR3 DNA sequence: TGTGCCATCAGTAGTCAGGGCTTCACCTACGAGCAGTACTTC.

The genes are TRBV5-1 and TRBJ2-5; tentatively, D is TRBD1 (6 bases). Trimming removed 2 bases at V and 2 bases at J, with 10 bases between. The CDR3 is 14 amino acids. Germline lookup yields CDR1 SGHRS and CDR2 YFSETQ. The CDR3 is CASSFRGPQETQYF. DNA of the CDR3: TGCGCCAGCAGCTTCAGGGGACCTCAAGAGACCCAGTACTTC.

This chain connects TRBV10-3 to TRBJ1-4; D uncertain. The CDR3 loop spans 12 amino acids. The V gene's germline CDR1 is ENHRY and CDR2 SYGVKD. Trimming shortened V by 6 bases and J by 10 bases, and 12 bases separated the two germline ends. CDR3 amino acids: CAIRSGLLKLFF. CDR3 nucleotide sequence: TGTGCCATCAGATCGGGCCTCCTAAAACTGTTTTTT.

This clonotype was picked up many times. This chain joins TRBV28 and TRBJ2-1; a weak D match, TRBD2 (7 bases). V lost 7 bases and J lost 6, with 13 bases in between. Germline V gene sequence: CDR1 MDHEN, CDR2 SYDVKM. The CDR3 sequence is 13 residues long. The CDR3 nucleotides are TGTGCCAGCACCAAGGGGGGGCCCAATGAGCAGTTCTTC. This codes for CASTKGGPNEQFF.